This T cell receptor beta chain is from a study of cytomegalovirus exposure and HLA in healthy donors. General observations from the study: Association of 16,951 TCR beta sequences with HLA alleles was found at 0.05 false discovery rate in a later analysis. Among TCR beta chains, those listed as cytomegalovirus-associated numbered fewer than 200. Whilst most TCR sequences proved rare, a subset of public TCRs occurred across many donors. Previously analyzed data showed that most TCR beta V segments were productive at a frequency of about 87% or about 30%.

Primers included in the PCR were 60 Vbeta and 13 Jbeta primers. The assay was immunoSEQ multiplex PCR, and TCRdb's table has in-frame clones only and misses some. The table shows over 150,000 clones, with around 75% occurring only once. Concerning this clone: Its antigen is not identified.

In germline, CDR1 is MDHEN, CDR2 SYDVKM. The CDR3 has 15 residues. V shed 2 bases and J 5 bases; nucleotides not matched to a gene: 4. The chain is built from TRBV28 and TRBJ2-1; 9 nucleotides align to TRBD2. The clonotype comes from a male donor in good health and CMV-seronegative. Material: PBMCs. CDR3 coding DNA: TGTGCCAGCAGTTTAATAGCGGGAGCGGACAATGAGCAGTTCTTC. Translating it yields CASSLIAGADNEQFF. The full variable domain, rest sourced from reference TRBV28 and TRBJ2-1, is DVKVTQSSRYLVKRTGEKVFLECVQDMDHENMFWYRQDPGLGLRLIYFSYDVKMKEKGDIPEGYSVSREKKERFSLILESASTNQTSMYLCASSLIAGADNEQFFGPGTRLTVL.